This is a list of T cell receptor beta chains from one sample in a study of blood T cell repertoires in COVID-19. TCRdb keeps only in-frame clones here, not all; method: immunoSEQ multiplex PCR. The table includes 45,000 to 60,000 clones, 90% to 95% detected once. Sequencing input: peripheral blood. All receptors come from a man aged 45-65 years with acute or convalescent COVID-19. The conserved cysteine and the conserved F or W are not part of the CDR3 here.

TRBJ2-2 TRBV30 AWSVLGGGELF
TRBJ2-5 TRBV4-1 ASSRNSGRIGETQY
TRBJ1-1 TRBV5-1 ASSLGAGIVNTEAF
TRBJ2-7 TRBV6-5 ASSTGTSGSQQY
TRBJ2-5 TRBV18 ASSYTRSGGLGETQY
TRBJ2-1 TRBV4-1 ASAREDPYNEQF
TRBJ1-1 TRBV6-5 ASSYGRGRLRTEAF
TRBJ2-7 TRBV5-5 ASSLAVGGRGVYEQY
TRBJ1-2 TRBV19 ASRTGGLGYGYT
TRBJ2-7 TRBV19 ASSFSRGYEQY
TRBJ1-6 TRBV19 ASWGGNSYNSPLH
TRBJ2-1 TRBV7-7 ASSLGTSGSNEQF
TRBJ2-1 TRBV19 ASSILGRDEQF
TRBJ2-1 TRBV28 ASRSRPLAGVSSYNEQF
TRBJ2-7 TRBV6-5 ATEDVQGEQY
TRBJ2-3 TRBV30 AWSDSWKQY
TRBJ2-7 TRBV9 ASSVATGSAYEQY
TRBJ2-3 TRBV14 ASSPLGNGDYTQY